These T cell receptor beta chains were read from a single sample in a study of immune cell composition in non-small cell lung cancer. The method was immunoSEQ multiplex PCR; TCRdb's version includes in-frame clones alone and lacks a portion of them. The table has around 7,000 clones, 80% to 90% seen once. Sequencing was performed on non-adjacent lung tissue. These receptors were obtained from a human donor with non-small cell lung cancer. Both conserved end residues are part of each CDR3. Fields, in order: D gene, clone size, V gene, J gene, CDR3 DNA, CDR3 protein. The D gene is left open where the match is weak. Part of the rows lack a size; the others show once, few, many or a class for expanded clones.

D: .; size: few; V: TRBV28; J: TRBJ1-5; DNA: TGTGCCAGCAACAGACTCAATCAGCCCCAGCATTTT; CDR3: CASNRLNQPQHF
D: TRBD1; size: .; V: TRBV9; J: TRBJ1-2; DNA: TGTGCCAGCAGCGGGTACCCGAGGCAGGGGGCGGGTGGCTACACCTTC; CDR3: CASSGYPRQGAGGYTF
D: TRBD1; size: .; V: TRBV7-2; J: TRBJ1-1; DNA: TGTGCCAGCAGCCCCGGGACAGGGAAGGGGGACACTGAAGCTTTCTTT; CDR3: CASSPGTGKGDTEAFF
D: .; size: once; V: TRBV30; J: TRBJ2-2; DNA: TGTGCCTGGACGTGGGCCGGGGAGCTGTTTTTT; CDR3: CAWTWAGELFF
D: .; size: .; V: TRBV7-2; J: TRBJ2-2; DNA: TGTGCCAGCAGCTTAGGAGTCGGGGAGCTGTTTTTT; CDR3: CASSLGVGELFF
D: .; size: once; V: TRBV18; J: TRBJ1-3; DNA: TGTGCCAGCTCACGAAGTACAGGAAGCTCTGGAAACACCATATATTTT; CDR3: CASSRSTGSSGNTIYF
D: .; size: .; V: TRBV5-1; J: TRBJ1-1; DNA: TGCGCCAGCAGCCTCACAGGAAAGAACACTGAAGCTTTCTTT; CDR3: CASSLTGKNTEAFF
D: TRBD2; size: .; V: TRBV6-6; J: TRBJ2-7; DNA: TGTGCCAGCAGTTACGGGACTAGCGGATACGAGCAGTACTTC; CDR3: CASSYGTSGYEQYF
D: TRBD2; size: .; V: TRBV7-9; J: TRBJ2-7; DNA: TGCGCCAGCAGCCAATCTACTAGCGGGGACGACGAGCAGTACTTC; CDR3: CASSQSTSGDDEQYF
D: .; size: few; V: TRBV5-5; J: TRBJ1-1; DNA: TGTGCCAGCAGCTTGGGGGCCAGGGATGTGAACACTGAAGCTTTCTTT; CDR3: CASSLGARDVNTEAFF
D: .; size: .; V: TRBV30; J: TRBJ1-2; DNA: TGTGCCTGGGCCCCGGGGGTTAGCGGCTACACCTTC; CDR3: CAWAPGVSGYTF
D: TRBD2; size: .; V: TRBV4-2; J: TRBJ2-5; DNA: TGTGCCAGCAGCCAAGGCACTAGCGGGGAGACCCAGTACTTC; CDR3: CASSQGTSGETQYF
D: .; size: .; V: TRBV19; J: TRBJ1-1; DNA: TGTGCCAGTAGTATAGGCAGGTCCGCGAACACTGAAGCTTTCTTT; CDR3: CASSIGRSANTEAFF
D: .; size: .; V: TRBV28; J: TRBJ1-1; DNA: TGTGCCAGCAGTCAAAGAGGGGGGTTCAGGTTTAGTACTGAAGCTTTCTTT; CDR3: CASSQRGGFRFSTEAFF
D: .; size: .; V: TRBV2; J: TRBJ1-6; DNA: TGTGCCAGCAGTGAAGCCGGGACATCCTCACCCCTCCACTTT; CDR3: CASSEAGTSSPLHF
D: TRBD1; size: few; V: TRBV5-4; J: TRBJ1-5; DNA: TGTGCCAGCAGCCGACAGGGGAACAATCAGCCCCAGCATTTT; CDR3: CASSRQGNNQPQHF
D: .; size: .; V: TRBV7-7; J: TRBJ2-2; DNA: TGTGCTAGCAGCTTAGCTCTGGGGGGACGAAACACCGGGGAGCTGTTTTTT; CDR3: CASSLALGGRNTGELFF
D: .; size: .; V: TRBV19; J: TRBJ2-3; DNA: TGTGCCAGTAGTAACCCCGTCCGTACAGATACGCAGTATTTT; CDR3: CASSNPVRTDTQYF
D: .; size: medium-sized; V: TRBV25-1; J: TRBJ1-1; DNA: TGTGCCAGCACATCTGAGGGGGGAAGGGCTTTCTTT; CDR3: CASTSEGGRAFF
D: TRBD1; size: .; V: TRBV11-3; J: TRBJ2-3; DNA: TGTGCCAGCAGCTTCCGGGACAGGGGGCAGGGAGATACGCAGTATTTT; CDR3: CASSFRDRGQGDTQYF
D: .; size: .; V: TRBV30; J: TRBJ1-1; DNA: TGTGCCTGGAGTAGGTTCGGGGAAGCTTTCTTT; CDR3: CAWSRFGEAFF
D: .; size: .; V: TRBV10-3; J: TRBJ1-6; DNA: TGTGCCATCAGTGAGAATGGACGGTCCTATAATTCACCCCTCCACTTT; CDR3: CAISENGRSYNSPLHF
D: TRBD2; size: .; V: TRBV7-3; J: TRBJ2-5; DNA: TGTGCCAGCAGCACCGGACTAGCGGGGGGAAGAGAGACCCAGTACTTC; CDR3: CASSTGLAGGRETQYF
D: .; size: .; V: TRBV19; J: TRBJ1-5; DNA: TGTGCCAGTAGTGTCCCTCAGGGTCGCAATCAGCCCCAGCATTTT; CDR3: CASSVPQGRNQPQHF
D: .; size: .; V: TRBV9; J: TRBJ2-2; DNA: TGTGCCAGCAGCGCCCGAGGGACAATCCAAAACACCGGGGAGCTGTTTTTT; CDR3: CASSARGTIQNTGELFF
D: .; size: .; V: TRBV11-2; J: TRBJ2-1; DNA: TGTGCCAGCAGCTTTAACAGCTTAAATGAGCAGTTCTTC; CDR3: CASSFNSLNEQFF
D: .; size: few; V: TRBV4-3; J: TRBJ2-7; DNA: TGCGCCAGCAGCCAAGATGCCGGGAGATCCTACGAGCAGTACTTC; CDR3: CASSQDAGRSYEQYF
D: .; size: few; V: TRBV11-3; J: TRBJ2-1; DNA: TGTGCCAGCAGCTTAGGAAAGGGGAGTGAGCAGTTCTTC; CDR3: CASSLGKGSEQFF
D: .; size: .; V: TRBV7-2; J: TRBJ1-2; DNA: TGTGCCAGCAGCATACAAAGGACGGCTAACTATGGCTACACCTTC; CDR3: CASSIQRTANYGYTF
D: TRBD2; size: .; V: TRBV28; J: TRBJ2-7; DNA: TGTGCCAGCAGTCCCGGGAGGGGAGTTTCCTACGAGCAGTACTTC; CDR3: CASSPGRGVSYEQYF
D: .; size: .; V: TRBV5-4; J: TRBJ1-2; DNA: TGTGCCAGCAGCTCTACCGGGCCCCTCTATGGCTACACCTTC; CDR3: CASSSTGPLYGYTF
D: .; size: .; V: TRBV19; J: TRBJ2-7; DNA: TGTGCCAGTAGTATAGGATTTCCGGGGCGCTCCTACGAGCAGTACTTC; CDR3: CASSIGFPGRSYEQYF
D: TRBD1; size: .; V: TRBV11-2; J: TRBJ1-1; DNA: TGTGCCAGCAGCTTAGCAGGGGGTTCGGCACGGCAGAACACTGAAGCTTTCTTT; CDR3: CASSLAGGSARQNTEAFF
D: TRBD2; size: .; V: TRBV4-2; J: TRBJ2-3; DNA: TGTGCCAGCAGCCAGACTAGCGGGGGGGGGTGGGACACGCAGTATTTT; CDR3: CASSQTSGGGWDTQYF
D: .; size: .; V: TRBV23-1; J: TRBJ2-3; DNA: TGCGCCAGCAGTCGAGGACGCGATACGCAGTATTTT; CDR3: CASSRGRDTQYF
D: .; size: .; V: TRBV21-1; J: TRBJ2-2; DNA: TGTGCCAGCAGCAAGATCCGGGACGGCGAAACCGGGGAGCTGTTTTTT; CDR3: CASSKIRDGETGELFF
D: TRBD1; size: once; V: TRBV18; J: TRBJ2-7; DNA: TGTGCCAGCTCACCAGGACAGGGGGCCTACGAGCAGTACTTC; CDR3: CASSPGQGAYEQYF
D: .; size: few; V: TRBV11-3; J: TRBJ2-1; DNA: TGTGCCAGCAGCTTAGATGGACAGAGCTCCTACAATGAGCAGTTCTTC; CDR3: CASSLDGQSSYNEQFF
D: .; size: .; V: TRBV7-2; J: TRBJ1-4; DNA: TGTGCCAGCAGCCTCCTCATAACCTCCGGTGAAAAACTGTTTTTT; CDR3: CASSLLITSGEKLFF
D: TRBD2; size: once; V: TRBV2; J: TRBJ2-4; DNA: TGTGCCAGCAGTGATAGTGGCGGGGGGGGAAAAAACATTCAGTACTTC; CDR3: CASSDSGGGGKNIQYF
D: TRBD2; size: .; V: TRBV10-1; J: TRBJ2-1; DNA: TGCGCCAGTTCATCGAGGCGGGGGGCTTACCTCTACAATGAGCAGTTCTTC; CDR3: CASSSRRGAYLYNEQFF
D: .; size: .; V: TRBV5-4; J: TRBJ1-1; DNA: TGTGCCAGCAGCTATGGACAGCCTGTGGACACTGAAGCTTTCTTT; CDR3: CASSYGQPVDTEAFF
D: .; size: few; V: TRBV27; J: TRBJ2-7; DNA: TGTGCCAGCAGTCCGAGAGGGGACCACGAGCAGTACTTC; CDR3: CASSPRGDHEQYF
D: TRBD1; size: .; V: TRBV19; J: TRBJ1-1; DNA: TGTGCCAGTAGTTTCCTTCCGGGACAGGAGTTTGAAGCTTTCTTT; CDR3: CASSFLPGQEFEAFF
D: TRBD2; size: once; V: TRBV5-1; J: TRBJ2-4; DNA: TGCGCCAGCAGCTTGGAACTAGCGGGGGTAAAAAACATTCAGTACTTC; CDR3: CASSLELAGVKNIQYF
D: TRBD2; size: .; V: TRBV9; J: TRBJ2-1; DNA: TGTGCCAGCAGCGTAGATAGCGGGGCCCGTAGGACCTACAATGAGCAGTTCTTC; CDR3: CASSVDSGARRTYNEQFF
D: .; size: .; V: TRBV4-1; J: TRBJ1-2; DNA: TGCGCCAGCAGCCTCCTTTTGGGTGATGGCTACACCTTC; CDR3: CASSLLLGDGYTF
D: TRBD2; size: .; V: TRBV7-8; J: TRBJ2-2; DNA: TGTGCCAGCAGCGCCGCTAGCGGGGGTGGGACCGGGGAGCTGTTTTTT; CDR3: CASSAASGGGTGELFF
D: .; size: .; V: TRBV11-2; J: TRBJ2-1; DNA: TGTGCCAGCAGCTATACTGGGGTTTCCAATGAGCAGTTCTTC; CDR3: CASSYTGVSNEQFF
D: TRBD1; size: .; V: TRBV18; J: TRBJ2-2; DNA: TGTGCCAGCTCACTCGACAGGGTCACCGGGGAGCTGTTTTTT; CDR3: CASSLDRVTGELFF
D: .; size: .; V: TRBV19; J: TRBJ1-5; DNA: TGTGCCAGTAGTACGGGAAGCAGGGGCAATCAGCCCCAGCATTTT; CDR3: CASSTGSRGNQPQHF
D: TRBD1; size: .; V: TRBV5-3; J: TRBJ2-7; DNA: TGTGCCAGCAGCCCAGGGACAGGAATGTCCTACGAGCAGTACTTC; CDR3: CASSPGTGMSYEQYF
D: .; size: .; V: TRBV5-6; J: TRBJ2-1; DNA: TGTGCCAGCAGCTTGGGGGGAAATGAGCAGTTCTTC; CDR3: CASSLGGNEQFF